A single sample gave rise to the 32 T cell receptor beta chains below, sequenced in a study of identical twins. One entry per CDR3 protein, called by TCRdb with MiXCR from the 5' RACE reads. The sample includes 420,000 or so distinct CDR3 sequences, around 20% of them seen just once. Source material: naive T cells sorted from blood. The source of these receptors is a man aged 45 to 65 in good health.

This clonotype was observed many times. The chain combines TRBV7-6 with TRBJ2-7, with TRBD2 identical over 14 bases. With 5 bases clipped from V and 4 bases from J, the junction kept 7 bases outside the gene matches. The germline V gene encodes CDR1 SGHVS and CDR2 FNYEAQ. The CDR3 runs to 16 residues. Here the CDR3 DNA reads TGTGCCAGCAGCCCCCGACTAGCGGGAGGGATTTACGAGCAGTACTTC. Encoded protein: CASSPRLAGGIYEQYF.

This clonotype was seen more than once but under ten times. The gene calls are TRBV7-2 and TRBJ1-3; D not certain. The CDR3 has 16 amino acids. V was clipped by 1 base and J by 1 base, with 11 bases between them. The germline V gene encodes CDR1 SGHTA and CDR2 FQGNSA. The CDR3 protein is CASSLGQSRSGNTIYF. The CDR3 DNA reads TGTGCCAGCAGCTTAGGCCAGTCACGATCTGGAAACACCATATATTTT.

This clonotype was observed at least ten times. The rearrangement uses TRBV5-6 and TRBJ1-6; 9 bases are a match to TRBD1. The CDR3 has 14 residues. The trim removed 4 bases at V and 10 bases at J, leaving 6 bases unmatched. Germline CDR1 reads SGHDT; CDR2 reads YYEEEE. The CDR3 region is CASSPDRGRSPLHF. DNA for the CDR3: TGTGCCAGCAGCCCGGACAGGGGTAGGTCACCCCTCCACTTT.

This rearrangement joins TRBV3-1 to TRBJ2-1; TRBD2 aligns across 12 bases. Germline values: CDR1 LGHDT, CDR2 YNNKEL (reference sequence). This CDR3 region has 20 residues. J lost 7 bases, V lost 0 bases, and 16 bases had no gene match. CDR3 loop: CASSQDRLAGGPKSLNEQFF. The CDR3 coding sequence is TGTGCCAGCAGCCAAGATCGGCTAGCGGGGGGGCCTAAATCCCTAAATGAGCAGTTCTTC.

This clonotype was counted between two and nine times. A read error is possible here, since a much larger clone lies one base away. The chain is built from TRBV27 and TRBJ2-7, with 7 bases fitting TRBD1. There are 14 residues in the CDR3. Germline V gene lookup returns CDR1 MNHEY and CDR2 SMNVEV (reference sequence). V was pared by 5 bases and J by 2 bases, with 6 bases of the junction left unmatched. CDR3 protein: CASSPTGIPYEQYF. Written as DNA, the CDR3 is TGTGCCAGCAGTCCGACAGGGATCCCCTACGAGCAGTACTTC.

V usage is TRBV29-1 and J usage is TRBJ2-6, with D hard to call. This CDR3 region has 13 residues. V dropped 7 bases and J dropped 0 bases, with 7 bases sitting between them. CDR1 and CDR2 from the germline V gene are SQVTM and ANQGSEA. In DNA form, the CDR3 reads TGCAGCGCCATGGACTCTGGGGCCAACGTCCTGACTTTC. Translation: CSAMDSGANVLTF.

The chain carries TRBV5-1 and TRBJ2-3; TRBD1 might be the D (6 bases). The CDR3 totals 15 residues. Trimming pared 3 bases from V and 0 bases from J, leaving 11 bases between. CDR1 and CDR2 (germline): SGHRS, YFSETQ. CDR3 sequence (DNA): TGCGCCAGCAGCTCGGAAACAGGGAGCACAGATACGCAGTATTTT. Protein: CASSSETGSTDTQYF.

This clonotype appeared a few times. The chain joins TRBV7-2 to TRBJ1-1; D is uncertain. Trimming removed 0 bases from V and 11 bases from J, with 13 bases in between. This CDR3 is 13 amino acids long. Germline assignment: CDR1 SGHTA and CDR2 FQGNSA. The CDR3 region is CASSLATRIGAFF. CDR3 DNA: TGTGCCAGCAGCTTAGCCACCCGAATCGGGGCTTTCTTT.

The V call is TRBV18, the J call TRBJ2-2, with D tentatively TRBD1 or TRBD2 (5 bases each). Trimming pared 6 bases from V and 1 base from J, leaving 15 bases between. The CDR3 loop spans 16 amino acids. The germline CDR1 and CDR2 sequences are KGHSH and LQKENI. The CDR3 bases are TGTGCCAGCTCTCGAGCCGGGACGGGGAACACCGGGGAGCTGTTTTTT. Its protein product is CASSRAGTGNTGELFF. Complete variable domain (other parts from reference TRBV18 and TRBJ2-2): NAGVMQNPRHLVRRRGQEARLRCSPMKGHSHVYWYRQLPEEGLKFMVYLQKENIIDESGMPKERFSAEFPKEGPSILRIQQVVRGDSAAYFCASSRAGTGNTGELFFGEGSRLTVL.

The chain carries TRBV3-1 and TRBJ2-7; TRBD1 aligns across 10 bases. The CDR3 spans 13 residues. V gave up 5 bases and J gave up 5 bases; unmatched junction bases: 3. CDR1 and CDR2 (germline): LGHDT, YNNKEL (reference sequence). CDR3 sequence reads: CASSRQGAHEQYF. Written as DNA, the CDR3 is TGTGCCAGCAGCAGACAGGGGGCCCACGAGCAGTACTTC.

The chain recombines TRBV6-2 or TRBV6-3 with TRBJ1-5, with TRBD1 as a possible D gene (5 bases). Germline V gives CDR1 MNHEY, CDR2 SVGEGT. The CDR3 length is 15 residues. With 6 bases removed from V and 0 bases from J, the gap between germline ends came to 12 bases. CDR3: CASSGGHLSNQPQHF. In DNA, the CDR3 is TGTGCCAGCAGCGGAGGACACCTTAGCAATCAGCCCCAGCATTTT.

This clonotype was observed at least ten times. The V call is TRBV11-2, the J call TRBJ2-7; 7 positions match TRBD1. Looked up from germline, CDR1 is SGHAT and CDR2 is FQNNGV. The CDR3 runs 16 residues. Losses at the gene ends were 3 bases for V and 0 bases for J; bases not matched to a gene: 8. The CDR3 DNA sequence: TGTGCCAGCAGCTTCACAGACAGGGCCAGCTCCTACGAGCAGTACTTC. Residues: CASSFTDRASSYEQYF.

This clonotype showed up just a few times. V and J are TRBV20-1 and TRBJ2-5; no firm D call. V shed 0 bases and J shed 12 bases, with 14 bases lying between them. Germline CDR1 reads DFQATT; CDR2 reads SNEGSKA (reference sequence). There are 12 residues in the CDR3. The CDR3 coding sequence is TGCAGTGCTAGAGATTCGTCAGGTCCAAAGTACTTC. Its translation: CSARDSSGPKYF.

Ten or more counts support this clonotype. The rearrangement links TRBV10-3 to TRBJ2-3, with D perhaps matching TRBD1 (5 bases). There are 18 residues in the CDR3. Germline V gene sequence: CDR1 ENHRY, CDR2 SYGVKD. With 0 bases removed from V and 0 bases from J, the gap between germline ends came to 16 bases. The CDR3 DNA reads as TGTGCCATCAGTGAGTCAATACGGGCAGGGTCAAGCACAGATACGCAGTATTTT. This translates into CAISESIRAGSSTDTQYF.

This clonotype was detected many times. The CDR3 bases are TGCAGTGCTAGTATGTTAGGACAGGGTTACGAGCAGTACTTC. This encodes CSASMLGQGYEQYF. The chain couples TRBV20-1 to TRBJ2-7; 8 bases agree with TRBD1. Germline lookup yields CDR1 DFQATT and CDR2 SNEGSKA (reference sequence). CDR3 size: 14 residues. J gave up 4 bases and V 3 bases, and 8 bases lay outside the gene matches.

The chain couples TRBV5-1 to TRBJ1-6, with TRBD1 as a possible D gene (6 bases). In germline, CDR1 is SGHRS, CDR2 YFSETQ. CDR3 length: 13 residues. V shed 4 bases and J shed 12 bases, with 14 bases lying between them. CDR3 protein: CASSPLGAGPLHF. Written as DNA, the CDR3 is TGCGCCAGCAGCCCCTTGGGGGCAGGACCCCTCCACTTT.

This clonotype showed up just a few times. The chain joins TRBV24-1 to TRBJ2-1; D unclear. V was clipped by 3 bases and J by 1 base, with 9 bases between them. This CDR3 region has 15 residues. Germline V CDR1 and CDR2: KGHDR, SFDVKD. DNA for the CDR3: TGTGCCACCAGTGATCCCGCCGGGTCCTACAATGAGCAGTTCTTC. Its protein is CATSDPAGSYNEQFF.

The rearrangement joins TRBV20-1 to TRBJ2-5, with 7 bases fitting TRBD2. There are 15 residues in the CDR3. Germline V gives CDR1 DFQATT, CDR2 SNEGSKA (reference sequence). After removal of 8 bases from V and 3 bases from J, the junction contained 15 bases not matched to a gene. The CDR3: CSTYPWASGKETQYF. For the CDR3, the DNA is TGCAGTACTTATCCCTGGGCTAGCGGAAAAGAGACCCAGTACTTC.

This chain links TRBV10-3 with TRBJ2-7, with D unclear. Trimming pared 5 bases from V and 5 bases from J, leaving 7 bases between. The CDR3 is 11 amino acids. Germline CDR1 and CDR2: ENHRY and SYGVKD. In nucleotides, the CDR3 is TGTGCCATCAGTAGAGGAGACGAGCAGTACTTC. Translation: CAISRGDEQYF.

The V gene is TRBV5-1, the J gene TRBJ2-7, with D unclear. The length of the CDR3 is 13 residues. Germline V gives CDR1 SGHRS, CDR2 YFSETQ. Trimming took off 1 base at V and 3 bases at J, with 8 bases between the two ends. The chain's CDR3 is CASSLNRNYEQYF. The CDR3, as DNA: TGCGCCAGCAGCTTGAATAGAAACTACGAGCAGTACTTC.

This sequence joins TRBV20-1 and TRBJ1-3, with D possibly matching TRBD1 (6 bases). Germline V gene data show CDR1 as DFQATT and CDR2 as SNEGSKA (reference sequence). The CDR3 loop spans 14 amino acids. The V end was cut by 6 bases, the J end by 0 bases, with 12 bases between. The CDR3 reads CSALDRNSGNTIYF. In nucleotides, the CDR3 is TGCAGTGCCCTTGACAGGAACTCTGGAAACACCATATATTTT.

This clonotype has a handful of counts. The chain joins TRBV5-1 to TRBJ2-1, with D perhaps matching TRBD1 or TRBD2 (5 bases each). The germline V gene encodes CDR1 SGHRS and CDR2 YFSETQ. The CDR3 consists of 16 residues. Trimming stripped 4 bases from V and 3 bases from J, with 17 bases between. CDR3 in DNA: TGCGCCAGCAGCCGGACATCACCAGCGGTCTACAATGAGCAGTTCTTC. This encodes CASSRTSPAVYNEQFF.

Only a few counts were recorded for this clonotype. The genes are TRBV5-6 and TRBJ2-4; D not resolved. Germline CDR1 is SGHDT and CDR2 is YYEEEE. This CDR3 contains 14 residues. Trimming left V 0 bases short and J 3 bases short, with 7 bases between. The CDR3, as DNA: TGTGCCAGCAGCTTGGACTACCACAAAAACATTCAGTACTTC. Protein sequence: CASSLDYHKNIQYF.

This clonotype was recorded a few times. J is TRBJ1-6 and V is TRBV5-1, with a possible D match to TRBD1 (5 bases). The CDR3 is 14 residues long. Germline CDR1 is SGHRS and CDR2 is YFSETQ. The V end lost 1 base, the J end lost 10 bases, and 12 bases lay between the germline ends. The CDR3 here is CASSLQGAESPLHF. For the CDR3, the DNA is TGCGCCAGCAGCTTGCAAGGGGCAGAGTCACCCCTCCACTTT.

This clonotype was recorded at least ten times. J is TRBJ1-1 and V is TRBV20-1, with TRBD1 matching 11 bases. Germline V gives CDR1 DFQATT, CDR2 SNEGSKA (reference sequence). The J segment lost 4 bases and the V segment lost 6 bases, leaving 4 bases of the junction unmatched. The CDR3 is made up of 13 amino acids. CDR3 nucleotide sequence: TGCAGTGCCCCCGGACAGGGGGCCACTGAAGCTTTCTTT. It specifies CSAPGQGATEAFF.

The chain couples TRBV10-2 to TRBJ2-1; TRBD2 agrees at 10 bases. CDR3 length: 18 amino acids. Germline CDR1 and CDR2: WSHSY and SAAADI. Trimming removed 7 bases from V and 0 bases from J; junction bases left unmatched: 12. CDR3 DNA sequence: TGCGCCAGCACCTTCGGTAGCGGGGGGCCGAGCTCCTACAATGAGCAGTTCTTC. Translating gives CASTFGSGGPSSYNEQFF.

CDR3 DNA: TGTGCCAGCAGCCCCATAGGGGGGGATAGCAATCAGCCCCAGCATTTT. This codes for CASSPIGGDSNQPQHF. The gene calls are TRBV5-5 and TRBJ1-5; maybe TRBD1 (6 bases). The ends were cut back, 4 bases at V and 0 bases at J, with 14 bases in the middle. The CDR3 has 16 amino acids. Germline lookup yields CDR1 SGHKS and CDR2 YYEKEE (reference sequence).

This clonotype was observed a few times. This chain uses TRBV15 with TRBJ2-1; TRBD1 or TRBD2 may be the D gene (6 bases each). Trimming left V 8 bases short and J 8 bases short, with 19 bases between. The germline V gene encodes CDR1 LNHNV and CDR2 YYDKDF (reference sequence). There are 14 residues in the CDR3. DNA for the CDR3: TGTGCCACCCGATTGGAGGGGGGTTTTGATGAGCAGTTCTTC. Translated, it gives CATRLEGGFDEQFF.

The J gene is TRBJ1-1, the V gene TRBV18; D is unresolved. The CDR3 has 15 amino acids. V lost 5 bases and J lost 0, with 13 bases in between. Germline V gene sequence: CDR1 KGHSH, CDR2 LQKENI. The CDR3 loop reads CASSSSQVVNTEAFF. The CDR3 DNA reads TGTGCCAGCTCATCGTCGCAGGTAGTGAACACTGAAGCTTTCTTT.

To note about this clonotype: This may come from a read error, since a much larger clone is one base off. The chain recombines TRBV5-1 with TRBJ2-3; D might be TRBD1 (6 bases). Germline CDR1 is SGHRS and CDR2 is YFSETQ. The CDR3 runs to 13 residues. The CDR3 spells CASTETGTDSQYF. The CDR3 DNA reads TGCGCCAGCACCGAGACAGGCACAGATTCGCAGTATTTT.

This clonotype has more than one count but fewer than ten. The genes are TRBV12-3 or TRBV12-4 and TRBJ2-3; tentatively, D is TRBD2 (7 bases). The CDR3 totals 16 residues. V lost 1 base and J 1 base, leaving 12 bases between the germline ends. The CDR3 sequence is CASSLGGGPGTDTQYF. The CDR3 nucleotides are TGTGCCAGCAGTTTAGGGGGGGGGCCGGGCACAGATACGCAGTATTTT.

V is TRBV20-1 and J is TRBJ2-2; unclear D gene. This CDR3 contains 13 residues. The germline CDR1 and CDR2 sequences are DFQATT and SNEGSKA (reference sequence). V was cut by 0 bases and J by 3 bases, with 5 bases left in between. CDR3 sequence (DNA): TGCAGTGCTAGAGATGAAGACACCGGGGAGCTGTTTTTT. Translating it yields CSARDEDTGELFF.